Each of the 15 T cell receptor beta chains below was sequenced from the same sample in a study of T cell responses to AZD1222 COVID-19 vaccine. The protocol was immunoSEQ multiplex PCR, while the TCRdb copy is restricted to in-frame clones and leaves out a portion. The top ten clones hold more than 13% of a sample with just over 60,000 clones, 76% of them seen once. Specimen: peripheral blood, collected on day 0 of AZD1222 vaccination. These TCRs come from an adult in good health.

The genes are TRBV7-9 and TRBJ2-3; no definite D call. CDR3 length: 14 residues. The germline V and J ends were trimmed by 5 bases and 6 bases, with 15 bases remaining between them. Germline CDR1 SEHNR, CDR2 FQNEAQ (reference sequence). This chain's CDR3 is CASSGISWDDTQYF. The DNA of the CDR3 is TGTGCCAGCAGCGGGATCTCTTGGGATGATACGCAGTATTTT.

The V gene is TRBV7-9, the J gene TRBJ1-2; no reliable D call. The CDR3 runs to 16 residues. V was pared by 3 bases and J by 0 bases, with 14 bases between. Germline assignment: CDR1 SEHNR and CDR2 FQNEAQ (reference sequence). The CDR3 loop reads CASSFRIGSANYGYTF. The CDR3 DNA sequence: TGTGCCAGCAGCTTTCGTATAGGTTCAGCTAACTATGGCTACACCTTC.

This sequence joins TRBV4-2 and TRBJ1-6; 10 positions match TRBD1. This CDR3 has 14 amino acids. The germline gives CDR1 LGHNA, CDR2 YNFKEQ. After removal of 4 bases from V and 11 bases from J, the junction contained 5 bases not matched to a gene. CDR3 DNA: TGTGCCAGCAGCCGCGGGACAGGGGAAACACCCCTCCACTTT. Translating gives CASSRGTGETPLHF.

The V and J genes are TRBV19 and TRBJ2-2; D gene uncertain. The V end was cut by 6 bases, the J end by 1 base, with 18 bases between. Germline V lookup: CDR1 LNHDA, CDR2 SQIVND (reference sequence). This CDR3 has 17 residues. The CDR3 sequence: CASRYPQHSVNTGELFF. The CDR3 DNA reads TGTGCCAGTAGATACCCCCAGCACAGTGTGAACACCGGGGAGCTGTTTTTT.

V and J are TRBV27 and TRBJ1-2; 9 bases are a match to TRBD1. Germline V gene sequence: CDR1 MNHEY, CDR2 SMNVEV (reference sequence). This CDR3 has 15 residues. J lost 3 bases, V lost 5 bases, and 7 bases had no gene match. CDR3 bases: TGTGCCAGCAGTGTCGGGACAGGGACACACTATGGCTACACCTTC. It specifies CASSVGTGTHYGYTF.

The genes are TRBV2 and TRBJ2-3; D is perhaps TRBD2 (6 bases). The CDR3 loop spans 15 amino acids. V dropped 6 bases and J dropped 1 base, with 14 bases sitting between them. Germline CDR1 reads SNHLY; CDR2 reads FYNNEI. Written as DNA, the CDR3 is TGTGCCAGCAGGGCCGGGACTTATCGCACAGATACGCAGTATTTT. It translates to CASRAGTYRTDTQYF. The variable domain in full, with the rest retrieved from reference TRBV2 and TRBJ2-3, is EPEVTQTPSHQVTQMGQEVILRCVPISNHLYFYWYRQILGQKVEFLVSFYNNEISEKSEIFDDQFSVERPDGSNFTLKIRSTKLEDSAMYFCASRAGTYRTDTQYFGPGTRLTVL.

This chain joins TRBV29-1 and TRBJ2-1; D possibly corresponds to TRBD1 (5 bases). CDR1 is SQVTM, CDR2 ANQGSEA, per germline. The CDR3 length is 15 residues. Trimming stripped 4 bases from V and 0 bases from J, with 13 bases between. The CDR3 loop is CSVGPTVNSYNEQFF. The CDR3 coding sequence is TGCAGCGTTGGGCCGACAGTTAACTCCTACAATGAGCAGTTCTTC.

V is TRBV19 and J is TRBJ1-4; D unclear. Germline V gene lookup returns CDR1 LNHDA and CDR2 SQIVND (reference sequence). Trimming cost V 7 bases and J 0 bases, with 9 bases left between them. The CDR3 length is 14 residues. CDR3 DNA: TGTGCCAGTACGAACAGTGCAACTAATGAAAAACTGTTTTTT. Its protein is CASTNSATNEKLFF. Drawing the rest from reference TRBV19 and TRBJ1-4, the complete variable domain is DGGITQSPKYLFRKEGQNVTLSCEQNLNHDAMYWYRQDPGQGLRLIYYSQIVNDFQKGDIAEGYSVSREKKESFPLTVTSAQKNPTAFYLCASTNSATNEKLFFGSGTQLSVL.

The chain recombines TRBV4-3 with TRBJ1-1; D is uncertain. CDR3 size: 13 residues. CDR1 and CDR2 (germline): LGHNA, YSLEER. The ends were cut back, 0 bases at V and 8 bases at J, with 10 bases in the middle. DNA for the CDR3: TGCGCCAGCAGCCAAGATCCTGGAAGAGAAGCTTTCTTT. Encoded protein: CASSQDPGREAFF.

The chain links TRBV27 to TRBJ1-2; D gene ambiguous. Looked up from germline, CDR1 is MNHEY and CDR2 is SMNVEV (reference sequence). CDR3 length: 13 residues. V lost 3 bases to trimming and J lost 2 bases, with 7 bases between them. Here the CDR3 reads CASSLGRNYGYTF. The CDR3 nucleotides read TGTGCCAGCAGTTTGGGCAGGAACTATGGCTACACCTTC.

The V gene is TRBV30, the J gene TRBJ2-1, with a tentative D call TRBD1 (6 bases). The CDR3 length is 12 residues. Germline V gives CDR1 GTSNPN, CDR2 SVGIG (reference sequence). Trimming stripped 2 bases from V and 9 bases from J, with 11 bases between. CDR3 in DNA: TGTGCCTGGAGTCTACAGGGCATTGAGCAGTTCTTC. The encoded protein is CAWSLQGIEQFF.

Of note for this clone: The junction and the germline gene differ at one end; a read error may be behind it. The chain joins TRBV27 to TRBJ2-3, with 7 positions matching TRBD2. The CDR3 is 17 amino acids. Germline CDR1 MNHEY, CDR2 SMNVEV (reference sequence). In DNA, the CDR3 is TGTGCCAGCAGTCCTCTGGGGCGGGGGACGGGTACAGGTACGCAGTATTTT. It translates to CASSPLGRGTGTGTQYF.

The gene calls are TRBV7-9 and TRBJ2-7; possibly TRBD2 for D (5 bases). CDR1 is SEHNR, CDR2 FQNEAQ, per germline (reference sequence). Between the trimmed V and J ends, which lost 3 bases and 1 base, there was a span of 10 bases. The CDR3 length is 14 residues. The CDR3 DNA is TGTGCCAGCAGCTTGAGCGGATTTTCCTACGAGCAGTACTTC. Translated, it gives CASSLSGFSYEQYF.

This chain links TRBV3-1 (or the pseudogene TRBV3-2) with TRBJ1-1; D remains unclear. V lost 4 bases and J 1 base, leaving 10 bases between the germline ends. CDR1 and CDR2 (germline): LGHDT, YNNKEL (reference sequence). CDR3 length: 14 residues. The CDR3 DNA reads TGTGCCAGCAGCCCTACCTCAACGAACACTGAAGCTTTCTTT. It encodes CASSPTSTNTEAFF.

A remark on this clone: Other DNA sequences in the same sample also yield this CDR3. J is TRBJ1-6 and V is TRBV12-3 or TRBV12-4; D uncertain. Between the trimmed V and J ends, which lost 7 bases and 3 bases, there was a span of 7 bases. The CDR3 runs 13 residues. CDR3 loop: CASKTGYNSPLHF. Here the CDR3 DNA reads TGTGCCAGCAAAACCGGCTATAATTCACCCCTCCACTTT.